This TCR beta chain appears in the sequencing data of a study of cytomegalovirus exposure and HLA in healthy donors. PCR primers comprised 60 Vbeta and 13 Jbeta primers. Assay used: immunoSEQ multiplex PCR; TCRdb lists only in-frame clones, some missing. This sample has over 150,000 clones; about four fifths occur once, and the top ten carry about 4.7%. This clonotype was obtained from a man aged 25 to 40 in good health and CMV-seronegative. The source material was PBMCs.

The CDR3 bases are TGTGCCAGCACCGCCTTGGACAGGGACTCCTATGGCTACACCTTC. Amino acids: CASTALDRDSYGYTF. The V and J genes are TRBV6-5 and TRBJ1-2; TRBD1 matches 8 bases. This CDR3 has 15 amino acids. Germline lookup yields CDR1 MNHEY and CDR2 SVGAGI. V lost 7 bases to trimming and J lost 4 bases; unmatched junction nucleotides: 11.